This T cell receptor (beta chain) was captured by sequencing in a study of STAT5B mutations in CD4+ large granular lymphocyte leukemia. Trimming took 5 bases from V and 2 from J; bases not matched to a gene: 2. The CDR3 covers 14 residues. The germline gives CDR1 SGHVS, CDR2 FQNEAQ. Study outcomes and limitations: 8/27 top patient clones versus 2/35 control clones were TRBV06-family. The CD4+ versus CD8+ T-LGLL clonality difference may reflect limited sample size.

Buffy coats from healthy blood donors served as controls. The protocol was immunoSEQ multiplex PCR, while the TCRdb copy is restricted to in-frame clones and leaves out a portion. Of roughly 25,000 clones in the sample, about 70% were seen once. In regard to this clone: Its matching antigen is unknown.

The source material was CD4+ T cells from blood buffy coats. The origin of this receptor is a human donor in good health. The V call is TRBV7-8, the J call TRBJ2-2; 7 bases fit TRBD2. The CDR3 nucleotides read TGTGCCAGCAGCCAGCGGGACAACACCGGGGAGCTGTTTTTT. It encodes CASSQRDNTGELFF.